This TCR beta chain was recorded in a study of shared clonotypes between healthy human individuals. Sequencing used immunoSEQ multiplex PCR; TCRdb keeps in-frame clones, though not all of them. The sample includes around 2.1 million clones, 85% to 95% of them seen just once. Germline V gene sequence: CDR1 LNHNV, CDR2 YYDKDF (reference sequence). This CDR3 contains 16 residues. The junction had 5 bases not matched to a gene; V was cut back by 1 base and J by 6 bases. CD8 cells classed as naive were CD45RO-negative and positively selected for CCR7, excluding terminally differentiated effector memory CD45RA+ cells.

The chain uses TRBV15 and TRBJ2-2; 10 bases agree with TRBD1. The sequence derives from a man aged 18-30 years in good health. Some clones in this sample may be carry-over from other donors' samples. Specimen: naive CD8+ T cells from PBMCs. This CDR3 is CATSRAAGQGSGELFF. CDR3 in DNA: TGTGCCACCAGCAGAGCCGCGGGACAGGGGTCCGGGGAGCTGTTTTTT.